The entry that follows covers one TCR beta chain sequence. Library construction for TCR beta used iRepertoire HTBI primers and Arm-PCR of CDR3 regions. A single record per CDR3 protein comes from TCRdb applying MiXCR to the multiplex PCR reads. The repertoire includes some 450,000 distinct CDR3 sequences, less than 20% of them detected once, and around 10% sits in the top ten. The data originate from a study of regulatory T cells in long-lasting Graves disease. The time point is: newly diagnosed GD, antithyroid drugs for less than 3 months. Extracted PBMC RNA gave rise to the TCR library. This same sample was also part of a study on T cells in Graves' hyperthyroidism and ophthalmopathy.

This receptor was identified in a woman aged 25 to 45 with Graves disease. Sequencing was performed on peripheral blood mononuclear cells (PBMCs), taken at new diagnosis, from a patient treated with antithyroid drugs.

In nucleotides, the CDR3 is TGCAGTGCTAGACCGAGTAGCTCCTACGAGCAGTACTTC. Its translation: CSARPSSSYEQYF. V gene TRBV20-1 combines with J gene TRBJ2-7, with D hard to call. The CDR3 sequence is 13 residues long. Germline-derived CDR1 and CDR2 are DFQATT and SNEGSKA (reference sequence). V lost 2 bases, J lost 0 bases, and 8 bases lay in between.